Sequencing of this TCR beta chain was carried out in a study of tumor-infiltrating lymphocytes in oesophageal squamous cell carcinoma. TCRdb called the PCR reads again in MiXCR, with one record for every CDR3 protein. This table has fewer than 20,000 distinct CDR3 sequences, 40% to 45% appearing once. Germline lookup yields CDR1 MNHNS and CDR2 SASEGT. The CDR3 has 13 residues. Sequencing was carried out using blood. This clonotype was obtained from a female donor with esophageal squamous cell carcinoma. The rearrangement joins TRBV6-1 to TRBJ2-5, with 11 bases matching TRBD1. The tail of the sequence fits TRBJ2-7 better, so the J call may be wrong. The CDR3, as DNA: TGTGCCGCCGGACAGGGGGCGATCTACGAGCAGTACTTC. Protein product: CAAGQGAIYEQYF.